This TCR beta chain derives from a study of blood T cell repertoires in COVID-19 (dated by TCRdb to 2019 to 2021). Some background on the complete study: The collaborator samples originated in the United States, Italy and Spain and spanned the acute and convalescent phases of COVID-19. The material from the prospective study consisted of cDNA or gDNA derived from T cells, B-cell-depleted T cells, or PBMCs. Deeply sampled blood TCRbeta repertoires from subjects exposed to, actively infected with, or recovered from COVID-19 were included in the dataset. The repertoires were released in a freely available public database intended as a resource for research on the immune response to SARS-CoV-2. Samples were obtained from the ongoing ImmuneRACE study (first 160 participants) and from about 1,300 subjects provided by 6 global collaborators. Sample metadata almost always included a de-identified subject ID, COVID-19 status, age in years and sex. Where available, HLA class I and class II types were taken from metadata supplied by the sample provider and were not determined by assay-based typing.

Participants in the prospective study were aged about 18 to 95 years, lived in 20 to 30 United States geographic areas, and enrolled through a virtual design. To assign participants to cohorts, the prospective study relied on clinical history that participants themselves reported in a screening survey and a study questionnaire. Each participant in the prospective study had whole blood, serum and a nasopharyngeal or oropharyngeal swab collected by mobile phlebotomists. Participants in the prospective study had the option to provide additional blood draws and questionnaires over a 2-month period. Before DNA extraction, blood samples from the prospective study were shipped at room temperature or frozen. Broader findings and caveats from the paper: Clinical and demographic metadata were provided uncurated, with the amount varying by source and participant.

The CDR3 numbers 14 residues from cysteine through phenylalanine. The only DNA kept is the CDR3, 42 bases in frame from the first base. Germline trimming amounts to 8 bases on V and 0 bases on J, with 6 as the count of junction bases outside the gene matches. In the germline V gene (reference sequence), CDR1 corresponds to GTSNPN and CDR2 to SVGIG. The immunoSEQ Assay, a bias-controlled multiplex PCR, was used to amplify TCRbeta CDR3 regions from genomic DNA. In the source study's methods: Nucleated cell counts per sample were estimated from amplification of reference gene primers within the assay. Sequence reads were collapsed and filtered to measure the absolute abundance of every unique TCRbeta CDR3 rearrangement. For each sample, productive Simpson clonality was calculated as the square root of Simpson's diversity index across productive rearrangements. TCRdb provides this immuneACCESS table in a form limited to in-frame rearrangements. Some clones are lacking; in checked studies, under half of them reflect an unresolved V gene, and why the rest are absent is not known. D and trimming were read from the DNA, whereas the V and J calls and clone size are those reported in that table. This sample lists about 240,000 clones; roughly 86% were detected once. 3% to 4% of the sample is held by the ten biggest clonotypes.

This clone was seen more than once but under ten times. Its antigen target is currently unknown. Base qualities were left out, and no much larger clone turns up one base away. This receptor was obtained from a middle-aged woman with acute COVID-19. This receptor chain uses TRBV30 and TRBJ1-4; TRBD1 fits 7 bases in the junction. The source material was PBMCs or T cells enriched from blood (not recorded which). CDR3 protein: CALWTGTTNEKLFF. The nucleotide sequence reads TGTGCCCTGTGGACAGGTACAACTAATGAAAAACTGTTTTTT.